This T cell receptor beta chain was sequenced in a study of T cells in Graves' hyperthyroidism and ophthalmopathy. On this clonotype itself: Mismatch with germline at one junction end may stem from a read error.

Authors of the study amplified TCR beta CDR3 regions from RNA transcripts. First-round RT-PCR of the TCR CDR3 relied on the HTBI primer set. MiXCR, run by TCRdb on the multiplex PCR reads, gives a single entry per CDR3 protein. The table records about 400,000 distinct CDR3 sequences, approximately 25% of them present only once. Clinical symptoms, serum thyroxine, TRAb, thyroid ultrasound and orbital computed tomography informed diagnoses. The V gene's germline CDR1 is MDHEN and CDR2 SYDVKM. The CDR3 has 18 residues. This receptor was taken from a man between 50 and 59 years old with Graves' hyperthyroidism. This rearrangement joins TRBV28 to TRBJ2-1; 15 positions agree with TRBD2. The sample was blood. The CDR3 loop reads CANSLRTSGRVGYNEQFF. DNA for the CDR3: TGTGCCAACAGTTTAAGGACTAGCGGGAGGGTGGGGTACAATGAGCAGTTCTTC.